This is a list of T cell receptor beta chains from one sample in a study of CD8+ T cells in alopecia areata. Generated by immunoSEQ multiplex PCR, the TCRdb table keeps only in-frame clones and is missing some. This table holds around 130,000 clones, roughly 58% found once. Sequenced material: CD4+ T cells sorted from blood, taken at week 0. The receptors derive from a human donor with alopecia areata. The CDR3 runs from the conserved cysteine through the conserved F or W. Fields, in order: D gene, J gene, V gene, clone size, CDR3 protein, CDR3 DNA. The D gene is left open where the match is weak. Part of the rows lack a size; the others show once, few, many or a class for expanded clones.

- TRBJ1-1 TRBV10-3 - CAISGTANTEAFF TGTGCCATCAGTGGGACGGCGAACACTGAAGCTTTCTTT
- TRBJ1-1 TRBV19 - CASNRGTILNTEAFF TGTGCCAGTAATAGGGGAACGATTCTGAACACTGAAGCTTTCTTT
- TRBJ1-1 TRBV29-1 - CSVFRGSWFGTEAFF TGCAGCGTATTTAGGGGATCGTGGTTTGGCACTGAAGCTTTCTTT
- TRBJ2-5 TRBV7-2 - CASSLVIGSEETQYF TGTGCCAGCAGCTTAGTAATTGGCTCGGAAGAGACCCAGTACTTC
TRBD1 TRBJ1-6 TRBV5-4 - CASSLDRGYNSPLHF TGTGCCAGCAGCCTGGACAGGGGGTATAATTCACCCCTCCACTTT
- TRBJ2-2 TRBV4-1 - CASSQRATGETGELFF TGCGCCAGCAGCCAGCGGGCGACGGGAGAAACCGGGGAGCTGTTTTTT
- TRBJ2-1 TRBV29-1 - CSVENFYYNEQFF TGCAGCGTTGAGAATTTTTACTACAATGAGCAGTTCTTC
TRBD1 TRBJ1-1 TRBV18 once CASSPVDRVGTEAFF TGTGCCAGCTCACCTGTGGACAGGGTGGGTACTGAAGCTTTCTTT
- TRBJ2-7 TRBV27 - CASSLIFSAEQYF TGTGCCAGCAGTTTAATTTTTTCGGCGGAGCAGTACTTC
- TRBJ2-3 TRBV7-2 - CASSLGGLSSTDTQYF TGTGCCAGCAGCTTAGGGGGACTGAGTAGCACAGATACGCAGTATTTT
TRBD1 TRBJ1-1 TRBV9 - CASSVWDRGREAFF TGTGCCAGCAGCGTGTGGGACAGGGGGCGAGAAGCTTTCTTT
- TRBJ2-7 TRBV27 - CASSPWTAFRYEQYF TGTGCCAGCAGTCCATGGACAGCATTCCGTTACGAGCAGTACTTC
TRBD2 TRBJ2-3 TRBV7-3 few CASSLAGGSSDTQYF TGTGCCAGCAGCTTAGCGGGAGGGAGTTCAGATACGCAGTATTTT
- TRBJ1-1 TRBV5-6 - CASSVGRRNTEAFF TGTGCCAGCAGCGTTGGACGGAGGAACACTGAAGCTTTCTTT
TRBD1 TRBJ1-1 TRBV2 - CASSWDRWATEAFF TGTGCCAGCAGCTGGGACAGGTGGGCCACTGAAGCTTTCTTT
- TRBJ2-1 TRBV2 - CASSLSISNEQFF TGTGCCAGCAGTCTGTCCATTTCGAATGAGCAGTTCTTC
TRBD2 TRBJ2-5 TRBV5-1 - CASSLAEEGETQYF TGCGCCAGCTCCCTAGCGGAGGAGGGAGAGACCCAGTACTTC
- TRBJ1-2 TRBV20-1 - CSARSSYGYTF TGCAGTGCTAGATCCAGCTATGGCTACACCTTC
TRBD2 TRBJ2-2 TRBV9 - CASSVLRGDTGELFF TGTGCCAGCAGCGTATTACGGGGGGATACCGGGGAGCTGTTTTTT
- TRBJ2-3 TRBV5-1 few CASSLVPSDTQYF TGCGCCAGCAGCTTGGTCCCCTCAGATACGCAGTATTTT
TRBD2 TRBJ2-5 TRBV28 once CASRGLAGVGETQYF TGTGCCAGCAGAGGACTAGCGGGAGTCGGAGAGACCCAGTACTTC
TRBD2 TRBJ2-5 TRBV9 - CASSVGGGHLETQYF TGTGCCAGCAGCGTAGGCGGGGGGCATCTAGAGACCCAGTACTTC
TRBD2 TRBJ2-3 TRBV4-3 - CASSRKISGGVTDTQYF TGCGCCAGCAGCCGGAAAATAAGCGGGGGGGTGACAGATACGCAGTATTTT
- TRBJ2-7 TRBV7-2 - CASSLARHEQYF TGTGCCAGCAGCTTAGCGAGGCACGAGCAGTACTTC
TRBD1 TRBJ2-6 TRBV19 - CASSMSGQGVSGANVLTF TGTGCCAGTAGTATGTCCGGACAGGGGGTATCTGGGGCCAACGTCCTGACTTTC
- TRBJ1-5 TRBV6-1 - CASSEDWLGGNQPQHF TGTGCCAGCAGTGAAGATTGGTTGGGAGGCAATCAGCCCCAGCATTTT
- TRBJ1-4 TRBV7-6 - CASSLARGVRNEKLFF TGTGCCAGCAGCTTAGCGCGAGGGGTGAGGAATGAAAAACTGTTTTTT
TRBD1 TRBJ2-5 TRBV28 - CASSLRGQGAEEYF TGTGCCAGCAGTTTGCGGGGACAGGGTGCTGAAGAGTACTTC
- TRBJ2-3 TRBV20-1 - CSASPGDTQYF TGCAGTGCCAGTCCTGGAGATACGCAGTATTTT
- TRBJ2-2 TRBV30 - CAWSEGLSAGELFF TGTGCCTGGAGTGAGGGACTCAGCGCCGGGGAGCTGTTTTTT
- TRBJ2-7 TRBV7-2 - CASRSTLGAEQYF TGTGCCAGCAGGTCGACCCTGGGAGCCGAGCAGTACTTC
- TRBJ1-5 TRBV28 - CASSYQGRGDQPQHF TGTGCCAGCAGTTATCAAGGGCGAGGGGATCAGCCCCAGCATTTT
TRBD1 TRBJ2-1 TRBV6-1 - CASIDRVSYNEQFF TGTGCCAGCATCGACAGGGTTTCCTACAATGAGCAGTTCTTC
- TRBJ1-4 TRBV7-6 - CASSLSNDRSEKLFF TGTGCCAGCAGCTTAAGCAACGATAGGAGTGAAAAACTGTTTTTT
TRBD1 TRBJ2-2 TRBV27 once CASMTGLGTGELFF TGTGCCAGCATGACAGGGTTGGGCACCGGGGAGCTGTTTTTT
- TRBJ1-2 TRBV6-5 - CASSYSVGGNYGYTF TGTGCCAGCAGTTACTCGGTAGGAGGGAACTATGGCTACACCTTC
- TRBJ2-7 TRBV5-5 few CASSLASGDVYEQYF TGTGCCAGCAGCTTGGCCTCCGGGGACGTATACGAGCAGTACTTC
TRBD2 TRBJ2-2 TRBV7-9 few CASSSSGGPDTGELFF TGTGCCAGCAGCAGTAGCGGGGGGCCGGATACCGGGGAGCTGTTTTTT
- TRBJ2-2 TRBV9 - CASSHRQGFTGELFF TGTGCCAGCAGCCACAGGCAGGGTTTCACCGGGGAGCTGTTTTTT
- TRBJ1-3 TRBV5-1 once CASGQGPSSGNTIYF TGCGCCAGCGGCCAGGGACCCTCCTCTGGAAACACCATATATTTT
- TRBJ2-6 TRBV4-3 - CASSQEPGGSGANVLTF TGCGCCAGCAGCCAAGAGCCCGGGGGTTCTGGGGCCAACGTCCTGACTTTC
- TRBJ2-7 TRBV5-6 - CASTHDGSTYEQYF TGTGCCAGCACCCACGACGGCAGTACCTACGAGCAGTACTTC
- TRBJ2-3 TRBV30 - CAWSVTGRTDTQYF TGTGCCTGGAGTGTAACGGGACGCACAGATACGCAGTATTTT
- TRBJ1-1 TRBV5-1 - CASFARADTEAFF TGCGCCAGCTTTGCTAGGGCTGACACTGAAGCTTTCTTT